A selection of T cell receptor beta chains follows, all from one sample in a study of T cells after yellow fever vaccination. TCRdb reprocessed the 5' RACE reads via MiXCR and lists one record per CDR3 protein. The sample lists roughly 350,000 distinct CDR3 sequences; approximately 4% were seen once. Sequenced material: PBMCs, taken 5 days after the yellow fever booster vaccination. Every receptor here comes from a man younger than 30 who received the YFV17D yellow fever vaccine. The conserved cysteine and the conserved F or W are not part of the CDR3 here. A D gene is named only where the DNA matches it firmly.

. | TRBV4-1 | ASSQPRQGVHNEQF
. | TRBV28 | ASSGLSPLH
TRBD2 | TRBV7-7 | ASTSTDPGGAPETQY
TRBD1 | TRBV5-1 | ASSLGRGTSQDIQY
. | TRBV20-1 | SAPRPKERTSYNEQF
TRBD1 | TRBV18 | ASSLGQAGKLF
. | TRBV20-1 | SARLAGPGYT
. | TRBV19 | ASSIRGQGIYGYT
TRBD1 | TRBV5-1 | ASSLGVTGTGYT
TRBD1 | TRBV18 | ASSPSQGAGGYT
. | TRBV7-9 | ASSTGDRGARETQY
TRBD2 | TRBV11-2 | ASSIRLLADTDTQY
TRBD1 | TRBV6-2/TRBV6-3 | ASSPPTGEDSPLH
. | TRBV6-2/TRBV6-3 | ASSDWLVHEQF
TRBD2 | TRBV5-5 | ASSSVAGGAGGETQY
TRBD1 | TRBV7-6 | ASSHTGQGSPGELF
. | TRBV5-1 | ASSLAGAGVGSPLH
. | TRBV4-2 | ASSLKTRNTEAF
. | TRBV18 | ASSPRRNRAQEKLF
TRBD2 | TRBV6-5 | ASSYLGLAGGNNEQF
. | TRBV7-2 | ASSLAFRETQY
. | TRBV3-1 | ATQVGQSEQY
TRBD2 | TRBV4-3 | ASSQERGGQETQY
. | TRBV28 | ASSSLKPGAF
. | TRBV10-3 | AISALGGTTDTQY
. | TRBV10-3 | AISEGFGNQPQH
. | TRBV6-6 | ASTPSDSNQPQH
TRBD2 | TRBV7-9 | ASSPPGAGEENEQF
. | TRBV28 | ASSLWGGGYT
. | TRBV7-9 | ASSPPDLEIDTQY
. | TRBV11-2 | ASSLDRNTQY
TRBD1 | TRBV7-9 | ASSAGQGAAAKNIQY
. | TRBV5-6 | ASSLGRDEQF
. | TRBV5-1 | ASSFAGSYSNQPQH
. | TRBV6-2/TRBV6-3 | ASSPSFGETQY
. | TRBV11-2 | ASSLGRPGNEQF
TRBD2 | TRBV7-8 | ASSPRTSSKEQF
. | TRBV12-3/TRBV12-4 | ASSLYDGYSPLH
. | TRBV6-2/TRBV6-3 | ASSHRLQETQY
TRBD1 | TRBV5-1 | ASRPTTGGDGYT
. | TRBV5-4 | ASSLAPSDEQF